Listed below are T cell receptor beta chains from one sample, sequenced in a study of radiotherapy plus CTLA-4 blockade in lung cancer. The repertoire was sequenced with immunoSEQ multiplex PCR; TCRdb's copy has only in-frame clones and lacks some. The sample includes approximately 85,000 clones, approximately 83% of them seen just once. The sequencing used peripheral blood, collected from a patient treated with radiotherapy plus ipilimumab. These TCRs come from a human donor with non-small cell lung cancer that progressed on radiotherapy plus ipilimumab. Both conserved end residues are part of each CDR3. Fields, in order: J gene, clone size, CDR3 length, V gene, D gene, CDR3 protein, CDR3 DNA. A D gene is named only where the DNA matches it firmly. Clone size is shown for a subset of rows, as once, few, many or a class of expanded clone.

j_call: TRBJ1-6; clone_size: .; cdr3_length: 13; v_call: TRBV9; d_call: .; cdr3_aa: CASSPAPGSPLHF; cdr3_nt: TGTGCCAGCAGCCCAGCTCCTGGGTCACCCCTCCACTTT
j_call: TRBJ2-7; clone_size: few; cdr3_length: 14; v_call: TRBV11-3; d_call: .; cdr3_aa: CASSLGTGPYEQYF; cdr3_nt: TGTGCCAGCAGCCTGGGGACCGGACCCTACGAGCAGTACTTC
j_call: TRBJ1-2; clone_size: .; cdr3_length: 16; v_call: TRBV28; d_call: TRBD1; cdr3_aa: CASSLHPPTGIYGYTF; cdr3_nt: TGTGCCAGCAGTCTTCACCCACCGACAGGGATCTACGGCTACACCTTC
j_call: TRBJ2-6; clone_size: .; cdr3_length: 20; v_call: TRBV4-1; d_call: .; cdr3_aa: CASSQGRAGIGKFGANVLTF; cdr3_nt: TGCGCCAGCAGCCAAGGGAGGGCAGGGATTGGGAAGTTTGGGGCCAACGTCCTGACTTTC
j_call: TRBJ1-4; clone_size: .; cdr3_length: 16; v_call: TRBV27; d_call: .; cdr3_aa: CASSYPWQAHNEKLFF; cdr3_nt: TGTGCCAGCAGTTACCCTTGGCAGGCGCATAATGAAAAACTGTTTTTT
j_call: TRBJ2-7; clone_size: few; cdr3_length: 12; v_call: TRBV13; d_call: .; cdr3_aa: CASSRGRYEQYF; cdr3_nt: TGTGCCAGCAGCCGAGGGCGCTACGAGCAGTACTTC
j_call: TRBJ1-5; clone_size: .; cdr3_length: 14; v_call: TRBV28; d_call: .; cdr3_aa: CASWGRAIDQPQHF; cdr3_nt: TGTGCCAGCTGGGGTCGGGCAATTGATCAGCCCCAGCATTTT
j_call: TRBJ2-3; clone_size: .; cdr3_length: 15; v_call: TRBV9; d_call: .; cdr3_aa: CASSVAQGYTDTQYF; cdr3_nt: TGTGCCAGCAGCGTAGCCCAGGGTTATACAGATACGCAGTATTTT
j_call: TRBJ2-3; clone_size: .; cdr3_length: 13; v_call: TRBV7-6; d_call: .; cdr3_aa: CASSLTAKDTQYF; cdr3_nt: TGTGCCAGCAGCTTAACAGCGAAAGATACGCAGTATTTT
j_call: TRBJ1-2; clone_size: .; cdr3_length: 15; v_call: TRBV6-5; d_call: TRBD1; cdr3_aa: CASSYSLGTGGGYTF; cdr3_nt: TGTGCCAGCAGTTACAGTCTCGGGACAGGCGGTGGCTACACCTTC
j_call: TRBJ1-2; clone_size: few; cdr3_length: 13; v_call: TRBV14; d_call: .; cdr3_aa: CASSQTNRGAGYF; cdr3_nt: TGTGCCAGCAGCCAAACAAACCGGGGAGCCGGGTACTTC
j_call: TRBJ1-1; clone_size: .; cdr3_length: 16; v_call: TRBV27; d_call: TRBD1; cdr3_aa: CASSSIGDRANTEAFF; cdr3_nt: TGTGCCAGCAGTTCCATTGGGGACAGAGCGAACACTGAAGCTTTCTTT
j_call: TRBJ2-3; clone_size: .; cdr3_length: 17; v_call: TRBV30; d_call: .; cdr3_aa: CAWSASRTDAIPDTQYF; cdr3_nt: TGTGCCTGGAGCGCTTCCCGGACAGACGCAATTCCAGATACGCAGTATTTT
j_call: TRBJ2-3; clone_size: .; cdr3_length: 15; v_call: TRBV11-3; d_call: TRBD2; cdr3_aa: CASSKAGGLTDTQYF; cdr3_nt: TGTGCCAGCAGCAAGGCGGGAGGCCTCACAGATACGCAGTATTTT
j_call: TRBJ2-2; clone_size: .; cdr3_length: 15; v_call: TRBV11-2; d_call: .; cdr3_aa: CASRGPGRNTGELFF; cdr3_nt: TGTGCCAGCAGGGGACCAGGGAGGAACACCGGGGAGCTGTTTTTT
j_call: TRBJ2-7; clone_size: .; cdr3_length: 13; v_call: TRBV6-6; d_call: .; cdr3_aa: CASSYSGSYEQYF; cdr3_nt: TGTGCCAGCAGTTACTCGGGCAGCTACGAGCAGTACTTC
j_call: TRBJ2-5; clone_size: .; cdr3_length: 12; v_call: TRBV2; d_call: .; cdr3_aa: CASSETGETQYF; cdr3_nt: TGTGCCAGCAGTGAAACTGGTGAGACCCAGTACTTC
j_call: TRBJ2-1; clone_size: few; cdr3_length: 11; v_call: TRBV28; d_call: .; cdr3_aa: CASAKYNEQFF; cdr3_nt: TGTGCCAGCGCCAAATACAATGAGCAGTTCTTC
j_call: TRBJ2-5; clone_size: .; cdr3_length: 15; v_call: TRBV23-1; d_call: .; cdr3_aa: CASSHLTDFQETQYF; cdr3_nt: TGCGCCAGCAGTCACCTTACAGATTTCCAAGAGACCCAGTACTTC
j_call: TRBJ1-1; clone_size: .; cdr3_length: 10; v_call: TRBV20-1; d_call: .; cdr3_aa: CSAIAEEAFF; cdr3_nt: TGCAGTGCCATCGCGGAGGAAGCTTTCTTT
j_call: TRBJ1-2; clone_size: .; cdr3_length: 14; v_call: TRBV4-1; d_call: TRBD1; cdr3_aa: CASSKGQGGYGYTF; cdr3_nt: TGCGCCAGCAGCAAAGGACAGGGTGGCTATGGCTACACCTTC
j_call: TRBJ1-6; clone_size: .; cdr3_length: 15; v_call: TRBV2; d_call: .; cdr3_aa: CASSEGHPYNSPLHF; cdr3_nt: TGTGCCAGCAGTGAAGGCCACCCCTATAATTCACCCCTCCACTTT
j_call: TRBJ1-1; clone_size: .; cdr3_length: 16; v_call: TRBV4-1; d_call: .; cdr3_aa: CASSPFRGGLNTEAFF; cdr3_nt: TGCGCCAGCAGCCCATTCCGGGGAGGGCTAAACACTGAAGCTTTCTTT
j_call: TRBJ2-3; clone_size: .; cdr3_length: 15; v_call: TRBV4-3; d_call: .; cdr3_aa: CASSQVGTRTDTQYF; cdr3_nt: TGCGCCAGCAGCCAAGTGGGAACCCGCACAGATACGCAGTATTTT
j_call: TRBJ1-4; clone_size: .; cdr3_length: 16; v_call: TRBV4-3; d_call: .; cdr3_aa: CASSQDTLPSGEKLFF; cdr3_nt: TGCGCCAGCAGCCAAGATACCCTACCCAGCGGTGAAAAACTGTTTTTT
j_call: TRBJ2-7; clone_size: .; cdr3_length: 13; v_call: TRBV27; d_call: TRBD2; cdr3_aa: CASSLREGYEQYF; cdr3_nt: TGTGCCAGCAGTCTCAGGGAGGGTTACGAGCAGTACTTC
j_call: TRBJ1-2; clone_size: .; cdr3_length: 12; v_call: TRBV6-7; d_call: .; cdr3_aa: CASSYTNSDVNF; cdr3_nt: TGTGCCAGCAGTTACACCAACAGCGATGTGAACTTC
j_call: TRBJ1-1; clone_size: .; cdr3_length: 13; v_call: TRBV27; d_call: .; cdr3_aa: CASSLMMNTEAFF; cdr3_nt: TGTGCCAGCAGTTTAATGATGAACACTGAAGCTTTCTTT
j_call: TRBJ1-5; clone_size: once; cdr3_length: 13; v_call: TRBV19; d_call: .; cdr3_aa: CASSIDRGGREHF; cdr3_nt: TGTGCCAGTAGTATAGATCGGGGGGGACGGGAGCATTTT
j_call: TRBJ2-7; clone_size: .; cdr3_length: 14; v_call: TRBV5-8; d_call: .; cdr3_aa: CASARERGIYEQYF; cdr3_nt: TGTGCCAGCGCCAGGGAACGGGGGATCTACGAGCAGTACTTC
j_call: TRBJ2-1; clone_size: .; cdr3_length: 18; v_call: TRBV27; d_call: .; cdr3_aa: CASSSVYQPGRTYNEQFF; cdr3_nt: TGTGCCAGCAGTTCCGTCTACCAACCGGGCCGAACCTACAATGAGCAGTTCTTC
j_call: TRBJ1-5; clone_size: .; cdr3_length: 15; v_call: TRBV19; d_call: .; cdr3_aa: CASSIEGLSNQPQHF; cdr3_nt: TGTGCCAGTAGTATAGAAGGACTTAGCAATCAGCCCCAGCATTTT
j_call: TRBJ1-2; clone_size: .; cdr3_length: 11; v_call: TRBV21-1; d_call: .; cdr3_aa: CASSKISGYTF; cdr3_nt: TGTGCCAGCAGCAAGATCTCTGGCTACACCTTC
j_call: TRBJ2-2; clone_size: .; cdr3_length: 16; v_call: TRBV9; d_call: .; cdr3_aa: CASSATGAKNTGELFF; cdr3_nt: TGTGCCAGCAGCGCCACGGGGGCCAAGAACACCGGGGAGCTGTTTTTT
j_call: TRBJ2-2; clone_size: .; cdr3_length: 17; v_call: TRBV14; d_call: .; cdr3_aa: CASSQIRPSVNTGELFF; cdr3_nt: TGTGCCAGCAGCCAGATACGGCCATCTGTTAACACCGGGGAGCTGTTTTTT
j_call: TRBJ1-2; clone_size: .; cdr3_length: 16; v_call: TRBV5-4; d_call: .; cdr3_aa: CASSLEVAPSNYGYTF; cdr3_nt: TGTGCCAGCAGCTTGGAGGTGGCACCGTCTAACTATGGCTACACCTTC
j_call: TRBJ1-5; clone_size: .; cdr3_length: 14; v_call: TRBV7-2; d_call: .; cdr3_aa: CASSGQLSNQPQHF; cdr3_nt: TGTGCCAGCAGCGGTCAGCTTAGCAATCAGCCCCAGCATTTT
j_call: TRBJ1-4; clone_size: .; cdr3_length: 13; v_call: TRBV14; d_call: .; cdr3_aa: CASSRNVGIELFF; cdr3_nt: TGTGCCAGCAGTCGGAATGTGGGGATTGAACTGTTTTTT
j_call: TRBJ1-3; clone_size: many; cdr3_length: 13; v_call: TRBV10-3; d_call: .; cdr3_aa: CAINGPSGNTIYF; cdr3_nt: TGTGCCATCAATGGGCCCTCTGGAAACACCATATATTTT
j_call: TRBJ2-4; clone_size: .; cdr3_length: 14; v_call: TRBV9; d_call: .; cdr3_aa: CASSADIAKNIQYF; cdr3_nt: TGTGCCAGCAGCGCCGATATAGCCAAAAACATTCAGTACTTC
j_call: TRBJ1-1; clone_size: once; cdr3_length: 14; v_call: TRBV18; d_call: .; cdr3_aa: CASSPGQQLSEAFF; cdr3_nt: TGTGCCAGCTCACCAGGACAGCAACTTTCTGAAGCTTTCTTT
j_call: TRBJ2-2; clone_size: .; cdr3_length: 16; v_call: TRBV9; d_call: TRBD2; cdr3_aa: CASSVGLAGFTGELFF; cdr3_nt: TGTGCCAGCAGCGTAGGACTAGCGGGTTTTACCGGGGAGCTGTTTTTT
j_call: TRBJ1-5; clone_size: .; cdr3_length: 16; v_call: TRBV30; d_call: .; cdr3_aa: CAWSSSDLYSNQPQHF; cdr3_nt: TGTGCCTGGAGTTCATCAGACCTCTATAGCAATCAGCCCCAGCATTTT
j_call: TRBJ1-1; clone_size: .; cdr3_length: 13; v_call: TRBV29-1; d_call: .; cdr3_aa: CSVQAGPYTEAFF; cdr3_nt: TGCAGCGTTCAAGCGGGACCTTACACTGAAGCTTTCTTT
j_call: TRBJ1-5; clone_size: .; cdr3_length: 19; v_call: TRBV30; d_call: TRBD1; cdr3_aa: CAWNPGRTGVFGSNQPQHF; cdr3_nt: TGTGCCTGGAACCCCGGGCGGACAGGGGTTTTCGGGAGCAATCAGCCCCAGCATTTT
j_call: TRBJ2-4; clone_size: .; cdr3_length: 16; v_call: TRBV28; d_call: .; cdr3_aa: CASSLYGREDKNIQYF; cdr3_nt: TGTGCCAGCAGTTTATATGGCAGGGAGGACAAAAACATTCAGTACTTC
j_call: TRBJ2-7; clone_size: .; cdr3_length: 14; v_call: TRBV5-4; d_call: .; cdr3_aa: CASSLSADSYEQYF; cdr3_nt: TGTGCCAGCAGCCTTAGCGCCGACTCCTACGAGCAGTACTTC
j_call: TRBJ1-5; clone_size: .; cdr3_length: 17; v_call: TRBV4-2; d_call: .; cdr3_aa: CASSPSLGGGSNQPQHF; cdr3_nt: TGTGCCAGCAGCCCGTCACTTGGGGGGGGTAGCAATCAGCCCCAGCATTTT
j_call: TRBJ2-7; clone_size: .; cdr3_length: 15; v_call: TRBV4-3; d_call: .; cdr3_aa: CASSLTPQAAYEQYF; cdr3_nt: TGCGCCAGCAGCCTAACCCCGCAAGCGGCCTACGAGCAGTACTTC
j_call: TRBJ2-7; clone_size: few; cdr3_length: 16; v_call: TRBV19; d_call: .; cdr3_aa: CASSPASGTGSYEQYF; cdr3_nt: TGTGCCAGTAGTCCAGCTTCCGGGACGGGTTCCTACGAGCAGTACTTC
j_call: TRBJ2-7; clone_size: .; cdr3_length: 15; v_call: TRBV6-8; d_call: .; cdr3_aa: CASSYPGTHSYEQYF; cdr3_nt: TGTGCCAGCAGTTACCCGGGTACTCACTCCTACGAGCAGTACTTC